Listed below are T cell receptor beta chains from one sample, sequenced in a study of T cells after yellow fever vaccination. TCRdb reprocessed the 5' RACE reads via MiXCR and lists one record per CDR3 protein. The repertoire holds some 150,000 distinct CDR3 sequences, with around 6.3% as singletons. Sequenced here: CD4+ T cells sorted from PBMCs, sampled 10 days after the yellow fever booster vaccination. The receptor set was obtained from a man aged 25-45 years who received the YFV17D yellow fever vaccine. The CDR3 runs from the conserved cysteine through the conserved F or W. A D gene is named only where the DNA matches it firmly. The size of a clone is reported for some rows only, either as once, few or many, or as a class for expanded clones.

v_gene: TRBV12-5
j_gene: TRBJ2-5
d_gene: -
abundance: many
CDR3nt: TGTGCTAGTGGTTTCTATGCGGGTTACCAAGAGACCCAGTACTTC
CDR3aa: CASGFYAGYQETQYF

v_gene: TRBV7-3
j_gene: TRBJ2-3
d_gene: TRBD2
abundance: many
CDR3nt: TGTGCCAGCAGCTTATTAGCGGGAGTGGGTGATACGCAGTATTTT
CDR3aa: CASSLLAGVGDTQYF

v_gene: TRBV15
j_gene: TRBJ2-5
d_gene: -
abundance: many
CDR3nt: TGTGCCACCAGCAGAGTTACGGGAGCGTCTAGTGAGACCCAGTACTTC
CDR3aa: CATSRVTGASSETQYF

v_gene: TRBV5-8
j_gene: TRBJ1-1
d_gene: -
abundance: many
CDR3nt: TGTGCCAGCAGCTTACGAGAACTGGGCACTGAAGCTTTCTTT
CDR3aa: CASSLRELGTEAFF

v_gene: TRBV5-4
j_gene: TRBJ2-7
d_gene: -
abundance: -
CDR3nt: TGTGCCAGCAGCTCGTTCCCTAAGAGCTCCTACGAGCAGTACTTC
CDR3aa: CASSSFPKSSYEQYF

v_gene: TRBV4-2
j_gene: TRBJ2-2
d_gene: -
abundance: many
CDR3nt: TGTGCCAGCAGCCGACTGCTATCCGAGCCCGGGGAGCTGTTTTTT
CDR3aa: CASSRLLSEPGELFF

v_gene: TRBV5-1
j_gene: TRBJ2-2
d_gene: TRBD1
abundance: few
CDR3nt: TGCGCCAGCAGCTCCCCGACAGGGATCACCGGGGAGCTGTTTTTT
CDR3aa: CASSSPTGITGELFF

v_gene: TRBV11-3
j_gene: TRBJ2-1
d_gene: -
abundance: many
CDR3nt: TGTGCCAGCAGCTTAGTGTCGGGTCAAAAGCAGTTCTTC
CDR3aa: CASSLVSGQKQFF

v_gene: TRBV7-3
j_gene: TRBJ2-1
d_gene: TRBD2
abundance: many
CDR3nt: TGTGCCAGCAGCCGGGGTAGCGGGACTGGTGAGCAGTTCTTC
CDR3aa: CASSRGSGTGEQFF

v_gene: TRBV7-8
j_gene: TRBJ2-7
d_gene: -
abundance: many
CDR3nt: TGTGCCAGCAGCTTAGTTGAGAGTTCGGCCTACGAGCAGTACTTC
CDR3aa: CASSLVESSAYEQYF

v_gene: TRBV7-3
j_gene: TRBJ2-1
d_gene: TRBD2
abundance: many
CDR3nt: TGTGCCAGCAGCTTAAGTCTAGGGACTAGCGGGTCCTACAATGAGCAGTTCTTC
CDR3aa: CASSLSLGTSGSYNEQFF

v_gene: TRBV3-1
j_gene: TRBJ2-1
d_gene: TRBD2
abundance: many
CDR3nt: TGTGCCAGCCGCCCAAGCGGTCGGAGACTAGCGGGAACCTTTAAAGGGGCTTCTGAGCAGTTCTTC
CDR3aa: CASRPSGRRLAGTFKGASEQFF

v_gene: TRBV6-1
j_gene: TRBJ2-1
d_gene: TRBD1
abundance: few
CDR3nt: TGTGCCAGCAGCGAGGACAGGGGGCTCAATGAGCAGTTCTTC
CDR3aa: CASSEDRGLNEQFF

v_gene: TRBV28
j_gene: TRBJ2-7
d_gene: -
abundance: many
CDR3nt: TGTGCCAGCGGAGTAGGGGAACACGAGCAGTACTTC
CDR3aa: CASGVGEHEQYF

v_gene: TRBV7-2
j_gene: TRBJ2-2
d_gene: TRBD1
abundance: many
CDR3nt: TGTGCCAGCAGCACCGGGACAGGGGGAGCTGGGGAGCTGTTTTTT
CDR3aa: CASSTGTGGAGELFF

v_gene: TRBV30
j_gene: TRBJ1-3
d_gene: -
abundance: many
CDR3nt: TGTGCCTGGAGTCTCAGGGGAAACACCATATATTTT
CDR3aa: CAWSLRGNTIYF

v_gene: TRBV4-2
j_gene: TRBJ2-7
d_gene: TRBD2
abundance: many
CDR3nt: TGTGCCAGCAGCCACCCCAGAGGACTAGCGGGAGCCTACGAGCAGTACTTC
CDR3aa: CASSHPRGLAGAYEQYF

v_gene: TRBV7-2
j_gene: TRBJ1-5
d_gene: -
abundance: few
CDR3nt: TGTGCCAGCAGCACCGAGGGGGGGATGGGCAATCAGCCCCAGCATTTT
CDR3aa: CASSTEGGMGNQPQHF

v_gene: TRBV18
j_gene: TRBJ2-7
d_gene: TRBD1
abundance: many
CDR3nt: TGTGCCAGCTCACCGTCGGGGACAGGGTTGAGCGAGCAGTACTTC
CDR3aa: CASSPSGTGLSEQYF

v_gene: TRBV12-3/TRBV12-4
j_gene: TRBJ2-7
d_gene: -
abundance: few
CDR3nt: TGTGCCAGCAGTTCCAAGGACCGAAAAAAGTACGAGCAGTACTTC
CDR3aa: CASSSKDRKKYEQYF

v_gene: TRBV4-3
j_gene: TRBJ2-1
d_gene: -
abundance: few
CDR3nt: TGCGCCAGCAGCCAAGAGTCTACTAGCAATGAGCAGTTCTTC
CDR3aa: CASSQESTSNEQFF

v_gene: TRBV5-1
j_gene: TRBJ2-1
d_gene: -
abundance: many
CDR3nt: TGCGCCAGCAGCCCCGATTACGGGGGTTACAATGAGCAGTTCTTC
CDR3aa: CASSPDYGGYNEQFF

v_gene: TRBV18
j_gene: TRBJ2-1
d_gene: -
abundance: many
CDR3nt: TGTGCCAGCTCACTCCCCTCGAACGAGCAGTTCTTC
CDR3aa: CASSLPSNEQFF

v_gene: TRBV7-2
j_gene: TRBJ2-3
d_gene: -
abundance: many
CDR3nt: TGTGCCAGCAGCTCCAGGGATACGCAGTATTTT
CDR3aa: CASSSRDTQYF

v_gene: TRBV3-1
j_gene: TRBJ2-4
d_gene: -
abundance: many
CDR3nt: TGTGCCAGCAGCCAAAGTATAGGACAGAGGGTAAACATTCAGTACTTC
CDR3aa: CASSQSIGQRVNIQYF

v_gene: TRBV3-1
j_gene: TRBJ2-1
d_gene: -
abundance: many
CDR3nt: TGTGCCAGCAGCGGGCGGAGGGCACTCTTCAATGAGCAGTTCTTC
CDR3aa: CASSGRRALFNEQFF

v_gene: TRBV19
j_gene: TRBJ1-1
d_gene: -
abundance: few
CDR3nt: TGTGCCAGTGGCAGGAACCTTGAAGCTTTCTTT
CDR3aa: CASGRNLEAFF

v_gene: TRBV5-4
j_gene: TRBJ2-2
d_gene: -
abundance: few
CDR3nt: TGTGCCAGCAGCTCCCCCGGGACCAAGAACACCGGGGAGCTGTTTTTT
CDR3aa: CASSSPGTKNTGELFF

v_gene: TRBV7-2
j_gene: TRBJ1-5
d_gene: TRBD1
abundance: -
CDR3nt: TGTGCCAGCAGCCTCCGACAGGGTAGTCAGCCCCAGCATTTT
CDR3aa: CASSLRQGSQPQHF

v_gene: TRBV7-2
j_gene: TRBJ2-5
d_gene: -
abundance: many
CDR3nt: TGTGCCAGCAGCTTAGTCAGGGCAGAGACCCAGTACTTC
CDR3aa: CASSLVRAETQYF

v_gene: TRBV5-1
j_gene: TRBJ2-7
d_gene: TRBD1
abundance: many
CDR3nt: TGCGCCAGCAGCCGTCAGGACAGGGACTACGAGCAGTACTTC
CDR3aa: CASSRQDRDYEQYF

v_gene: TRBV24-1
j_gene: TRBJ2-2
d_gene: -
abundance: -
CDR3nt: TGTGCCACCAGTGGCGGGAAGGACGGATACACCGGGGAGCTGTTTTTT
CDR3aa: CATSGGKDGYTGELFF

v_gene: TRBV20-1
j_gene: TRBJ2-5
d_gene: -
abundance: many
CDR3nt: TGCAGTGGCTTGGACAGTGTACAAGAGACCCAGTACTTC
CDR3aa: CSGLDSVQETQYF

v_gene: TRBV7-6
j_gene: TRBJ2-7
d_gene: -
abundance: many
CDR3nt: TGTGCCAGCAGCACCTACGAGCAGTACTTC
CDR3aa: CASSTYEQYF

v_gene: TRBV3-1
j_gene: TRBJ2-4
d_gene: -
abundance: few
CDR3nt: TGTGCCAGCAGCCAAGAGCGGCTAGCCCTAGCCAAAAACATTCAGTACTTC
CDR3aa: CASSQERLALAKNIQYF

v_gene: TRBV10-3
j_gene: TRBJ2-7
d_gene: TRBD1
abundance: many
CDR3nt: TGTGCCACCCAAGGGGGCGAACGACCCTACGAGCAGTACTTC
CDR3aa: CATQGGERPYEQYF

v_gene: TRBV10-2
j_gene: TRBJ1-4
d_gene: -
abundance: many
CDR3nt: TGCGCCAGCAGTGAGCGGGTCCGAACGGAAAAACTGTTTTTT
CDR3aa: CASSERVRTEKLFF

v_gene: TRBV27
j_gene: TRBJ1-2
d_gene: -
abundance: many
CDR3nt: TGTGCCAGCAGTTTTCAAAGGCGTAACTATGGCTACACCTTC
CDR3aa: CASSFQRRNYGYTF

v_gene: TRBV7-3
j_gene: TRBJ2-1
d_gene: -
abundance: many
CDR3nt: TGTGCCAGCAGCTCCGAAGGTGGGAATGAGCAGTTCTTC
CDR3aa: CASSSEGGNEQFF

v_gene: TRBV20-1
j_gene: TRBJ2-7
d_gene: TRBD2
abundance: many
CDR3nt: TGCAGTGCTAGACTAGCGGGAGGGGGCTACGAGCAGTACTTC
CDR3aa: CSARLAGGGYEQYF

v_gene: TRBV9
j_gene: TRBJ2-1
d_gene: -
abundance: many
CDR3nt: TGTGCCAGCAGCGCCTCCGTGCTATACAATGAGCAGTTCTTC
CDR3aa: CASSASVLYNEQFF

v_gene: TRBV20-1
j_gene: TRBJ2-5
d_gene: -
abundance: many
CDR3nt: TGCAGTGCTAGAGATCTCGCCGGCCGGCCAGAAGAGACCCAGTACTTC
CDR3aa: CSARDLAGRPEETQYF

v_gene: TRBV7-3
j_gene: TRBJ1-1
d_gene: -
abundance: many
CDR3nt: TGTGCCAGCAGCTTTGATACCTACACTGAAGCTTTCTTT
CDR3aa: CASSFDTYTEAFF

v_gene: TRBV6-5
j_gene: TRBJ1-2
d_gene: -
abundance: -
CDR3nt: TGTGCCAGCAGTTCTTACAGGATGGATGGCTACACCTTC
CDR3aa: CASSSYRMDGYTF

v_gene: TRBV4-3
j_gene: TRBJ2-2
d_gene: TRBD2
abundance: few
CDR3nt: TGCGCCAGCAGCCAAGGGGTATCAGGGACTACTACCGGGGAGCTGTTTTTT
CDR3aa: CASSQGVSGTTTGELFF

v_gene: TRBV7-2
j_gene: TRBJ2-7
d_gene: TRBD2
abundance: many
CDR3nt: TGTGCCAGCAGCTTAACACTAGCGGGAGGCGAGCAGTACTTC
CDR3aa: CASSLTLAGGEQYF

v_gene: TRBV29-1
j_gene: TRBJ1-1
d_gene: TRBD1
abundance: many
CDR3nt: TGCAGCGTGGTGGGACAGCTGAACACTGAAGCTTTCTTT
CDR3aa: CSVVGQLNTEAFF

v_gene: TRBV2
j_gene: TRBJ2-3
d_gene: TRBD2
abundance: many
CDR3nt: TGTGCCAGCAGTCGAGCTAGCGGGAAAAAAGGGACAGATACGCAGTATTTT
CDR3aa: CASSRASGKKGTDTQYF

v_gene: TRBV4-2
j_gene: TRBJ2-2
d_gene: -
abundance: -
CDR3nt: TGTGCCAGCAGCCCTAGCGTGAGAAACACCGGGGAGCTGTTTTTT
CDR3aa: CASSPSVRNTGELFF

v_gene: TRBV11-2
j_gene: TRBJ2-7
d_gene: TRBD2
abundance: -
CDR3nt: TGTGCCAGCAGAACGCTAGCGGGAGGGCTTAACGAGCAGTACTTC
CDR3aa: CASRTLAGGLNEQYF

v_gene: TRBV14
j_gene: TRBJ1-3
d_gene: -
abundance: few
CDR3nt: TGTGCCAGCAGCGGAACAGCCAAGATAGGAAACACCATATATTTT
CDR3aa: CASSGTAKIGNTIYF

v_gene: TRBV3-1
j_gene: TRBJ2-6
d_gene: -
abundance: -
CDR3nt: TGTGCCAGTTCGGCCTCCGACCCACTCCTCTCTGGGGCCAACGTCCTGACTTTC
CDR3aa: CASSASDPLLSGANVLTF

v_gene: TRBV5-1
j_gene: TRBJ2-1
d_gene: TRBD1
abundance: many
CDR3nt: TGCGCCAGCAGGAAGACAGGGGTATCCTACAATGAGCAGTTCTTC
CDR3aa: CASRKTGVSYNEQFF